This TCR beta chain was sequenced in a study of blood T cell repertoires in COVID-19. TCRdb's copy holds only in-frame clones and misses some; the assay was immunoSEQ multiplex PCR. The sample yields 150,000 to 200,000 clones, over 85% seen once. CDR1 is MNHEY and CDR2 is SVGEGT in the germline V gene. This CDR3 spans 15 amino acids. Trimming left V 5 bases short and J 0 bases short, with 13 bases between. The sequence came from a woman between 50 and 59 years old with acute or convalescent COVID-19. The chain recombines TRBV6-2 or TRBV6-3 with TRBJ1-2; the D gene is possibly TRBD1 (6 bases). The material sequenced was peripheral blood. In DNA, the CDR3 is TGTGCCAGCAGTGGACAGCTTCTAGCTAACTATGGCTACACCTTC. This encodes CASSGQLLANYGYTF.